This passage covers 23 T cell receptor beta chains from one sample sequenced in a study of blood T cell repertoires in COVID-19. Sequencing was performed with immunoSEQ multiplex PCR; in TCRdb, only in-frame clones are kept and a portion is missing. The table has over 150,000 clones, more than 70% seen once. The specimen was PBMCs or T cells enriched from blood (not recorded which). The receptors derive from a man aged 35 to 55 who had recovered from COVID-19.

The chain joins TRBV3-1 (or the pseudogene TRBV3-2) to TRBJ1-1, with 9 bases that match TRBD1. The CDR3 has 14 residues. Germline V gives CDR1 LGHDT, CDR2 YNNKEL (reference sequence). The trim removed 5 bases at V and 5 bases at J, leaving 6 bases unmatched. Here the CDR3 reads CASSLGQGQTEAFF. In DNA form, the CDR3 reads TGTGCCAGCAGCTTAGGACAGGGGCAAACTGAAGCTTTCTTT.

V gene TRBV11-3 combines with J gene TRBJ2-3; 9 bases agree with TRBD2. The CDR3 covers 17 residues. The germline V gene has CDR1 SGHNT and CDR2 YENEEA. V was clipped by 4 bases and J by 5 bases; unmatched bases: 13. The CDR3 DNA sequence: TGTGCCAGCAGCTCCTCTGTGGCGGGGGGGCCCAGAGATACGCAGTATTTT. Protein: CASSSSVAGGPRDTQYF.

V is TRBV9 and J is TRBJ1-2; TRBD1 matches 9 bases. V was pared by 4 bases and J by 11 bases, with 9 bases of the junction left unmatched. This CDR3 is built from 13 residues. CDR1 and CDR2 from the germline V gene are SGDLS and YYNGEE. Here the CDR3 DNA reads TGTGCCAGCAGCCCCGGGGACAGGGTCGGATACACCTTC. As protein: CASSPGDRVGYTF.

The chain employs TRBV19 and TRBJ1-2; 7 bases map to TRBD1. Trimming took 7 bases from V and 5 from J; bases not matched to a gene: 7. In germline, CDR1 is LNHDA, CDR2 SQIVND (reference sequence). CDR3 size: 13 residues. In DNA, the CDR3 is TGTGCCAGTAATGACAGGGAGCGGTATGGCTACACCTTC. Its translation: CASNDRERYGYTF. Filled out from reference TRBV19 and TRBJ1-2, the complete variable domain reads DGGITQSPKYLFRKEGQNVTLSCEQNLNHDAMYWYRQDPGQGLRLIYYSQIVNDFQKGDIAEGYSVSREKKESFPLTVTSAQKNPTAFYLCASNDRERYGYTFGSGTRLTVV.

The rearrangement links TRBV5-1 to TRBJ1-6; 7 nucleotides line up with TRBD1. Per germline, CDR1 SGHRS and CDR2 YFSETQ. Trimming removed 0 bases from V and 7 bases from J; junction bases left unmatched: 1. The CDR3 consists of 14 residues. Here the CDR3 reads CASSLETGNSPLHF. The CDR3 DNA reads as TGCGCCAGCAGCTTGGAGACAGGGAATTCACCCCTCCACTTT.

This chain joins TRBV11-3 and TRBJ2-1; 11 bases line up with TRBD2. CDR3 size: 14 residues. Germline V CDR1 and CDR2: SGHNT, YENEEA. With 4 bases clipped from V and 6 bases from J, the junction kept 2 bases outside the gene matches. Here the CDR3 DNA reads TGTGCCAGCAGCTACGGGACTAGCGGCAATGAGCAGTTCTTC. It codes for CASSYGTSGNEQFF.

The rearrangement links TRBV28 to TRBJ1-5; 8 bases map to TRBD1. The germline CDR1 and CDR2 sequences are MDHEN and SYDVKM. J was trimmed by 5 bases and V by 8 bases; bases with no gene match: 5. The length of the CDR3 is 13 residues. The CDR3: CASGPGGDQPQHF. The CDR3 nucleotides are TGTGCCAGCGGACCAGGGGGCGATCAGCCCCAGCATTTT.

The chain is built from TRBV30 and TRBJ2-7, with 10 bases matching TRBD1. CDR1 is GTSNPN, CDR2 SVGIG, per germline (reference sequence). The CDR3 runs 17 residues. Unmatched junction bases numbered 12, after V lost 1 base and J lost 3 bases. The CDR3 spells CAWSGQTGTGVFYEQYF. The DNA for the CDR3 is TGTGCCTGGAGTGGACAAACCGGGACAGGGGTTTTCTACGAGCAGTACTTC. The full variable domain, its missing parts supplied by reference TRBV30 and TRBJ2-7, is SQTIHQWPATLVQPVGSPLSLECTVEGTSNPNLYWYRQAAGRGLQLLFYSVGIGQISSEVPQNLSASRPQDRQFILSSKKLLLSDSGFYLCAWSGQTGTGVFYEQYFGPGTRLTVT.

This clone was detected a few times. The chain joins TRBV19 to TRBJ1-1; tentatively, D is TRBD1 (6 bases). Trimming cost V 5 bases and J 8 bases, with 15 bases left between them. Germline lookup yields CDR1 LNHDA and CDR2 SQIVND (reference sequence). This CDR3 is built from 13 residues. The CDR3 loop is CASSVSFGGEAFF. In DNA form, the CDR3 reads TGTGCCAGTAGTGTCTCGTTTGGGGGCGAAGCTTTCTTT.

The rearrangement links TRBV9 to TRBJ1-2, with 8 bases aligning to TRBD1. CDR3 length: 15 amino acids. Germline CDR1 reads SGDLS; CDR2 reads YYNGEE. With 3 bases clipped from V and 6 bases from J, the junction kept 10 bases outside the gene matches. CDR3 residues: CASSASPDRGDGYTF. In DNA, the CDR3 is TGTGCCAGCAGCGCTTCTCCCGACAGGGGAGATGGCTACACCTTC.

V usage is TRBV13 and J usage is TRBJ2-1; 10 nucleotides agree with TRBD1. Trimming removed 0 bases from V and 12 bases from J; junction bases left unmatched: 8. The CDR3 sequence is 15 residues long. Germline-derived CDR1 and CDR2 are PRHDT and FYEKMQ (reference sequence). CDR3 nucleotides: TGTGCCAGCAGCTTAGGGGCGGGACAGGGGTTTGTGCAGTTCTTC. Translating it yields CASSLGAGQGFVQFF. Complete variable domain (other parts from reference TRBV13 and TRBJ2-1): AAGVIQSPRHLIKEKRETATLKCYPIPRHDTVYWYQQGPGQDPQFLISFYEKMQSDKGSIPDRFSAQQFSDYHSELNMSSLELGDSALYFCASSLGAGQGFVQFFGPGTRLTVL.

The rearrangement uses TRBV19 and TRBJ1-2, with D maybe TRBD1 (5 bases). Deletions cut 10 bases from V and 1 base from J, with 19 bases between. The CDR3 runs 15 residues. Germline V gives CDR1 LNHDA, CDR2 SQIVND (reference sequence). The CDR3 DNA sequence: TGTGCCACCCTGATTTCGGGGGAGGGTAACTATGGCTACACCTTC. The encoded protein is CATLISGEGNYGYTF.

The genes are TRBV6-1 and TRBJ1-6; a weak D match, TRBD1 (6 bases). This CDR3 region has 15 residues. Germline CDR1 and CDR2: MNHNS and SASEGT. V lost 2 bases, J lost 6 bases, and 11 bases lay in between. The CDR3 nucleotides read TGTGCCAGCAGTGAAAGGGCAGGGGTTAATTCACCCCTCCACTTT. It encodes CASSERAGVNSPLHF.

This clone has only a few counts. This rearrangement joins TRBV27 to TRBJ2-7, with D possibly matching TRBD1 (6 bases). The CDR3 contains 15 residues. Germline CDR1 is MNHEY and CDR2 is SMNVEV (reference sequence). V dropped 5 bases and J dropped 6 bases, with 20 bases sitting between them. The CDR3 DNA follows: TGTGCCAGCAGTCCCAAGACAGGTTTGAGATTCGAGCAGTACTTC. Its translation is CASSPKTGLRFEQYF.

The chain carries TRBV6-4 and TRBJ2-3; TRBD2 aligns across 8 bases. Germline CDR1 is MRHNA and CDR2 is SNTAGT. Unmatched junction bases numbered 6, after V lost 6 bases and J lost 1 base. The CDR3 spans 15 residues. The CDR3 is CASSETSGRTDTQYF. CDR3 in DNA: TGTGCCAGCAGCGAAACTAGCGGCCGCACAGATACGCAGTATTTT.

This sequence joins TRBV2 and TRBJ2-1; the D gene is possibly TRBD1 (5 bases). Germline loops: CDR1 SNHLY, CDR2 FYNNEI. The CDR3 is 12 residues long. V lost 7 bases, J lost 9 bases, and 13 bases lay in between. CDR3 region: CASKGRIFEQFF. The DNA of the CDR3 is TGTGCCAGCAAGGGGCGTATCTTTGAGCAGTTCTTC.

This sequence joins TRBV9 and TRBJ1-2; TRBD1 matches at 8 bases. Germline values: CDR1 SGDLS, CDR2 YYNGEE. The CDR3 consists of 14 residues. The J segment lost 5 bases and the V segment lost 5 bases, leaving 8 bases of the junction unmatched. The CDR3 DNA sequence: TGTGCCAGCAGTTCCTTGGACAGGGTGTATGGCTACACCTTC. This codes for CASSSLDRVYGYTF.

CDR3 nucleotides: TGTGCCAGCGAGACAGGATTCAATCAGCCCCAGCATTTT. It codes for CASETGFNQPQHF. V usage is TRBV28 and J usage is TRBJ1-5; perhaps TRBD1 as D (6 bases). V was pared by 8 bases and J by 3 bases, with 11 bases between. CDR1 and CDR2 (germline): MDHEN, SYDVKM. The CDR3 has 13 residues.

This clone was recorded once. V is TRBV29-1 and J is TRBJ1-2, with D maybe TRBD1 (5 bases). V gave up 5 bases and J gave up 4 bases, with 17 bases separating them. The CDR3 extends over 14 amino acids. The germline gives CDR1 SQVTM, CDR2 ANQGSEA. In DNA form, the CDR3 reads TGCAGCGTTCAGAGGCGGGGGGAAAGCTATGGCTACACCTTC. Translated: CSVQRRGESYGYTF.

The chain recombines TRBV5-1 with TRBJ2-3; perhaps TRBD2 as D (5 bases). V dropped 0 bases and J dropped 0 bases, with 11 bases sitting between them. In germline, CDR1 is SGHRS, CDR2 YFSETQ. CDR3 length: 16 amino acids. CDR3 residues: CASSLALRGSTDTQYF. CDR3 in DNA: TGCGCCAGCAGCTTGGCATTACGGGGTAGCACAGATACGCAGTATTTT.

J is TRBJ2-7 and V is TRBV19; D is possibly TRBD2 (6 bases). The germline gives CDR1 LNHDA, CDR2 SQIVND (reference sequence). V lost 3 bases and J lost 1, with 10 bases in between. The CDR3 loop spans 14 amino acids. Here the CDR3 reads CASSIRDSSYEQYF. CDR3 in DNA: TGTGCCAGTAGTATCCGGGACTCTTCCTACGAGCAGTACTTC.

This chain links TRBV2 with TRBJ1-6; a possible D gene is TRBD1 (6 bases). Germline CDR1 is SNHLY and CDR2 is FYNNEI. The CDR3 length is 16 residues. The V end lost 0 bases, the J end lost 10 bases, and 16 bases lay between the germline ends. CDR3 nucleotides: TGTGCCAGCAGTGAAGCAACAGGCGGCAGGGGATCACCCCTCCACTTT. This codes for CASSEATGGRGSPLHF.

The rearrangement uses TRBV12-3 or TRBV12-4 and TRBJ1-2; D possibly corresponds to TRBD1 (5 bases). V was shortened by 3 bases and J by 5 bases, with 7 bases between the two germline ends. The CDR3 totals 12 residues. In nucleotides, the CDR3 is TGTGCCAGCAGTTTGACAGTATATGGCTACACCTTC. Translated, it gives CASSLTVYGYTF.